This T cell receptor beta chain was observed in a study of blood T cell repertoires in COVID-19. Study-level information: Acute-phase and convalescent COVID-19 samples originated in the United States, Italy and Spain. The analysed material was cDNA or gDNA that came from T cells, B-cell-depleted T cells, or PBMCs.

The authors' processing: Scientists estimated how many nucleated cells there were by amplifying reference gene primers. Data came from immunoSEQ multiplex PCR; TCRdb stores just in-frame clones and leaves some out. The DNA gave D and trimming, while V, J and clone size come from that table. The sample yields some 150,000 clones, around 81% seen once. The clonotype was recovered from a human donor with acute or convalescent COVID-19. The donor label of this sample is uncertain. Material: peripheral blood.

CDR3 nucleotides: TGTGCCAGCAGCCGCGGCGTCGACAAGGGAGAGGGTGAGCAGTTCTTC. It is translated as CASSRGVDKGEGEQFF. The chain employs TRBV5-4 and TRBJ2-1; D may be TRBD2 (5 bases). V shed 4 bases and J shed 9 bases, with 23 bases lying between them. From germline, CDR1 is SGHNT and CDR2 YYREEE (reference sequence). This CDR3 comprises 16 residues.